The clone carrying this T cell receptor beta chain turned up a few times. One entry per CDR3 protein, called by TCRdb with MiXCR from the 5' RACE reads. The sample lists tens of thousands of distinct CDR3 sequences; approximately 15% were seen once. These data belong to a study of human T cells and chemical hapten exposure. V lost 5 bases, J lost 0 bases, and 16 bases lay in between. CDR1 MNHNY and CDR2 SVGAGI come from the germline V gene (reference sequence). The CDR3 contains 16 residues. The template was total RNA from unfractionated whole blood. The gene calls are TRBV6-6 and TRBJ2-5, with TRBD1 as a possible D gene (8 bases). The receptor comes from a female donor in good health. CDR3 sequence: CASSKRTGRDQETQYF. Here the CDR3 DNA reads TGTGCCAGCAGTAAAAGGACAGGGAGGGACCAAGAGACCCAGTACTTC.